These T cell receptor beta chains were read from a single sample in a study of blood T cells in healthy people across ages. TCRdb re-derived calls from the 5' RACE reads in MiXCR, one entry per CDR3 protein. Of under 2,000,000 distinct CDR3 sequences listed, around half were seen once; the top ten hold around 2.1%. Sequenced: blood. Source of these receptors: a woman aged 40 to 50 in good health. Both conserved end residues are trimmed from each CDR3. Each record gives: V gene, clone size, J gene, CDR3 protein. Only part of the rows carry a size: once, few, many, or a class if the clone is expanded.

v_gene: TRBV7-2; abundance: NA; j_gene: TRBJ2-7; CDR3aa: ASSLRTLAYEQY
v_gene: TRBV29-1; abundance: NA; j_gene: TRBJ1-1; CDR3aa: SVEDKGGGTEAF
v_gene: TRBV9; abundance: NA; j_gene: TRBJ1-1; CDR3aa: ASSVDLGGTEAF
v_gene: TRBV7-8; abundance: few; j_gene: TRBJ2-3; CDR3aa: ASSLFAASGAGGSTDTQY
v_gene: TRBV4-3; abundance: NA; j_gene: TRBJ2-1; CDR3aa: ASSQVRGLMSEQF
v_gene: TRBV29-1; abundance: NA; j_gene: TRBJ1-2; CDR3aa: SVGQGGRNGYT
v_gene: TRBV4-1; abundance: NA; j_gene: TRBJ1-5; CDR3aa: ASSQDLVQPQH
v_gene: TRBV27; abundance: NA; j_gene: TRBJ2-5; CDR3aa: ASSLTTGSPETQY
v_gene: TRBV27; abundance: NA; j_gene: TRBJ2-2; CDR3aa: ASSWRQGPTGELF
v_gene: TRBV6-5; abundance: NA; j_gene: TRBJ2-4; CDR3aa: ASSSGQGMWEQY
v_gene: TRBV7-2; abundance: few; j_gene: TRBJ2-1; CDR3aa: ASSLGLAGGPVEQF
v_gene: TRBV28; abundance: NA; j_gene: TRBJ1-6; CDR3aa: ASSDPLTAYSNSPLH
v_gene: TRBV20-1; abundance: few; j_gene: TRBJ1-2; CDR3aa: SALDRALSYGYT
v_gene: TRBV12-3/TRBV12-4; abundance: NA; j_gene: TRBJ1-1; CDR3aa: ASSPRGGLEAF